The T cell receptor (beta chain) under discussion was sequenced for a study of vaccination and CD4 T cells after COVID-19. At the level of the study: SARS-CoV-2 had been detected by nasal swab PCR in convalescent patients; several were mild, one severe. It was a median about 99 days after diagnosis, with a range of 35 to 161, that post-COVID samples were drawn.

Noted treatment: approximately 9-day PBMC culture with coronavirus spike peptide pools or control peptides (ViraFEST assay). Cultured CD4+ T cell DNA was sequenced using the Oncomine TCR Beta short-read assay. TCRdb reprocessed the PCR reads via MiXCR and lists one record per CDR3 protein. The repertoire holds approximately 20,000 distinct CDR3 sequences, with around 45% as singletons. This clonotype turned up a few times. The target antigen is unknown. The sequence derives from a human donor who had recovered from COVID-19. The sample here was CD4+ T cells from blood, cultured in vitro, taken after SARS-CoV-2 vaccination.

For the CDR3, the DNA is TGCAGTGCTAGAGAGACAGCCCTCTATGGCTACACCTTC. This gives the protein CSARETALYGYTF. This sequence joins TRBV20-1 and TRBJ1-2; D possibly corresponds to TRBD1 (5 bases). Trimming took off 0 bases at V and 4 bases at J, with 9 bases between the two ends. Germline CDR1 and CDR2: DFQATT and SNEGSKA (reference sequence). CDR3 length: 13 residues.